One and the same sample provided the 11 T cell receptor beta chains below, sequenced in a study of blood T cell repertoires in COVID-19. Here immunoSEQ multiplex PCR was the method, and the copy in TCRdb shows in-frame clones only, minus some. The sample carries some 190,000 clones, almost 90% recorded once. Sequencing input: peripheral blood. These receptors were collected from a man between 18 and 29 years old with active or convalescent COVID-19.

The chain joins TRBV27 to TRBJ1-1; 7 positions agree with TRBD1. CDR3 length: 14 residues. The junction had 4 bases not matched to a gene; V was cut back by 5 bases and J by 1 base. CDR1 MNHEY and CDR2 SMNVEV come from the germline V gene (reference sequence). The CDR3 reads CASSTNRGNTEAFF. Here the CDR3 DNA reads TGTGCCAGCAGTACCAACAGGGGGAACACTGAAGCTTTCTTT.

The J gene is TRBJ2-7, the V gene TRBV28, with a tentative D call TRBD1 (6 bases). From germline, CDR1 is MDHEN and CDR2 SYDVKM. The CDR3 loop spans 15 amino acids. V lost 6 bases to trimming and J lost 7 bases, with 22 bases between them. CDR3 amino acids: CASSSLNRDIKEQYF. Here the CDR3 DNA reads TGTGCCAGCAGCTCCCTCAACCGGGACATTAAAGAGCAGTACTTC.

This clone has a single count. The gene calls are TRBV13 and TRBJ2-7, with 7 bases identical to TRBD2. Germline CDR1 reads PRHDT; CDR2 reads FYEKMQ (reference sequence). CDR3 length equals 13 residues. V was pared by 4 bases and J by 7 bases, with 7 bases of the junction left unmatched. The CDR3 reads CASSSGTGGEQYF. DNA for the CDR3: TGTGCCAGCAGCTCTGGGACCGGGGGGGAGCAGTACTTC.

In its sample, this clone was seen once. This chain connects TRBV29-1 to TRBJ1-1; tentatively, D is TRBD1 (6 bases). The CDR3 spans 15 residues. Per germline, CDR1 SQVTM and CDR2 ANQGSEA. V was clipped by 4 bases and J by 7 bases, with 22 bases between them. CDR3 in amino acids: CSVAEWAGVIHEAFF. The CDR3 coding sequence is TGCAGCGTTGCCGAGTGGGCAGGGGTCATCCATGAAGCTTTCTTT. The complete variable domain, with remaining parts taken from reference TRBV29-1 and TRBJ1-1, reads SAVISQKPSRDICQRGTSLTIQCQVDSQVTMMFWYRQQPGQSLTLIATANQGSEATYESGFVIDKFPISRPNLTFSTLTVSNMSPEDSSIYLCSVAEWAGVIHEAFFGQGTRLTVV.

The CDR3 region has the DNA TGCGCCAGCAGCCAAGAAGGGACAGGGGGCTATCAGCCCCAGCATTTT. This encodes CASSQEGTGGYQPQHF. The chain combines TRBV4-1 with TRBJ1-5; 12 bases line up with TRBD1. Germline CDR1 is MGHRA and CDR2 is YSYEKL. V was clipped by 0 bases and J by 5 bases; unmatched bases: 2. The CDR3 runs to 16 residues.

The chain couples TRBV5-6 to TRBJ2-7; 8 nucleotides match TRBD1. Germline CDR1 is SGHDT and CDR2 is YYEEEE. V dropped 3 bases and J dropped 1; count of bases not matched to a gene: 6. This CDR3 is 15 amino acids long. The CDR3 region is CASSSRQGPSYEQYF. CDR3 DNA: TGTGCCAGCAGCTCCCGACAGGGGCCTTCCTACGAGCAGTACTTC.

This chain uses TRBV6-1 with TRBJ2-3, with 7 bases that match TRBD1. V lost 2 bases and J lost 6; bases outside the gene matches: 11. Germline V gives CDR1 MNHNS, CDR2 SASEGT. The CDR3 extends over 16 amino acids. CDR3 region: CASSEYPPGGYDTQYF. CDR3 nucleotides: TGTGCCAGCAGTGAATACCCCCCAGGGGGTTATGATACGCAGTATTTT.

As to this clone: This sample also contains other DNA sequences that code for the same CDR3. The V call is TRBV28, the J call TRBJ1-6, with TRBD1 identical over 12 bases. V shed 5 bases, J shed 7 bases, and the junction held 3 bases outside the gene matches. The CDR3 is made up of 15 amino acids. Germline CDR1 reads MDHEN; CDR2 reads SYDVKM. CDR3 in amino acids: CASSRGTGGNSPLHF. As DNA, the CDR3 is TGTGCCAGCAGTCGAGGGACAGGGGGCAATTCACCCCTCCACTTT. The entire variable domain, with the rest obtained from reference TRBV28 and TRBJ1-6, is as follows: DVKVTQSSRYLVKRTGEKVFLECVQDMDHENMFWYRQDPGLGLRLIYFSYDVKMKEKGDIPEGYSVSREKKERFSLILESASTNQTSMYLCASSRGTGGNSPLHFGNGTRLTVT.

V is TRBV6-5 and J is TRBJ2-5; possibly TRBD2 for D (5 bases). The V gene lost 6 bases and the J gene lost 5 bases, with 16 bases spanning the gap. The germline V gene encodes CDR1 MNHEY and CDR2 SVGAGI. This CDR3 region has 14 residues. The CDR3 DNA is TGTGCCAGCAGGTCCCGGGGTGGCTGGGAGACCCAGTACTTC. It specifies CASRSRGGWETQYF.

The chain carries TRBV5-1 and TRBJ2-1; 14 bases fit TRBD2. V dropped 0 bases and J dropped 10; count of bases not matched to a gene: 6. The CDR3 is made up of 16 amino acids. Germline CDR1 and CDR2: SGHRS and YFSETQ. CDR3 amino acids: CASSLEGLAGVEEQFF. Here the CDR3 DNA reads TGCGCCAGCAGCTTGGAGGGACTAGCGGGAGTTGAGGAGCAGTTCTTC.

The chain employs TRBV27 and TRBJ2-7; D gene ambiguous. CDR3 length: 14 residues. Germline V gene data show CDR1 as MNHEY and CDR2 as SMNVEV (reference sequence). Trimming left V 1 base short and J 2 bases short, with 9 bases between. The CDR3 protein is CASSLWQNTYEQYF. In DNA, the CDR3 is TGTGCCAGCAGTTTATGGCAAAATACCTACGAGCAGTACTTC.